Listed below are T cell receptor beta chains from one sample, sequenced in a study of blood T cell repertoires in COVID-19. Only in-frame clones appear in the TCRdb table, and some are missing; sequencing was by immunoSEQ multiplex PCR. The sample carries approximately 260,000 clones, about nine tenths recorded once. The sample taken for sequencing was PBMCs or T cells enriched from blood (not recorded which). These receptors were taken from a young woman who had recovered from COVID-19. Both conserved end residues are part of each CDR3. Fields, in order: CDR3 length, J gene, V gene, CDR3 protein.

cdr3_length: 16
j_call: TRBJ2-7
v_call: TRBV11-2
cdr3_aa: CASSLTGRASGYEQYF

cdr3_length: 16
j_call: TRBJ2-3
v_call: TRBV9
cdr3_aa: CASSVAAGVTPDTQYF

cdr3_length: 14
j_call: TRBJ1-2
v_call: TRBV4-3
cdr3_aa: CASSQEQARYGYTF

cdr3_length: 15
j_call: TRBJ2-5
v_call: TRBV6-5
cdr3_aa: CASSLLTDPLGTQYF

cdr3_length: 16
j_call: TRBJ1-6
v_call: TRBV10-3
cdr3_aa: CAISESNIGVNSPLHF

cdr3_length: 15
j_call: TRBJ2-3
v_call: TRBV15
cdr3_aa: CATSRVAAYTDTQYF

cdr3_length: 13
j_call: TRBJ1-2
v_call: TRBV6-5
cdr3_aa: CASSLTGPPGYTF

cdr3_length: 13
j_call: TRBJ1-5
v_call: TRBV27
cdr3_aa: CASESTPGQPQHF

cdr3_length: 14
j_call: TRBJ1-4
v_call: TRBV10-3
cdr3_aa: CAISESSTAEKLFF

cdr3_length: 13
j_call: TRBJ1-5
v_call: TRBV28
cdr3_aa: CASSPLSNQPQHF

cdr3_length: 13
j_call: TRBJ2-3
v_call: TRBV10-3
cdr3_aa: CAISESYADTQYF

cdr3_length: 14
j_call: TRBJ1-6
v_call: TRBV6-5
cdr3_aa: CASSNGQVASPLHF

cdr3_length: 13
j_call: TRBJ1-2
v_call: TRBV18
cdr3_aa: CASSPLQGGGYTF

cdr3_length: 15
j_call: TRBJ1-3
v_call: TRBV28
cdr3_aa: CASSPRPGVRNTIYF

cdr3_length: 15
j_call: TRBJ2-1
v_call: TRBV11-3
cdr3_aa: CASSLRTSAYNEQFF

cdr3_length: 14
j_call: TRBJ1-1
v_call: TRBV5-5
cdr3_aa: CASSDWTGGAEAFF

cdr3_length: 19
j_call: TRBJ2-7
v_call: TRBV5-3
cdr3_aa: CARSPGTGGGGLVTHEQYF

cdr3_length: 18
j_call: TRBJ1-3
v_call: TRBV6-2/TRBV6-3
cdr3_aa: CASSLGRGRTNLGNTIYF

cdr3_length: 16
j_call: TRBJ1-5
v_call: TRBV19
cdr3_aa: CASSAPGQGINQPQHF

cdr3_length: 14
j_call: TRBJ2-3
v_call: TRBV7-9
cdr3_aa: CASSLASGVDTQYF

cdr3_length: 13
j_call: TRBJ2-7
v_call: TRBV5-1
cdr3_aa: CASSLVPSGEQYF

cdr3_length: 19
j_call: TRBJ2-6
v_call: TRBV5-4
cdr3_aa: CASSSGTGPSNSGANVLTF

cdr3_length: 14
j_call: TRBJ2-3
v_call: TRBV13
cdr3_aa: CASSTRDSADTQYF

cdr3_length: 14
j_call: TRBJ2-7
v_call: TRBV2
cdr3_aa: CASRLQGQGHEQYF

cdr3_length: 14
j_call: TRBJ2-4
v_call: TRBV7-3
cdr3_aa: CASSGRGRQNIQYF

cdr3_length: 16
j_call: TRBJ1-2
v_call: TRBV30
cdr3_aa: CAWSQPAAGFDYGYTF

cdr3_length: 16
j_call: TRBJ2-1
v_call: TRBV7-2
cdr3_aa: CASSLGAGGSYNEQFF

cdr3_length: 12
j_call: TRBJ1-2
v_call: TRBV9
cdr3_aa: CASSVERGGYTF

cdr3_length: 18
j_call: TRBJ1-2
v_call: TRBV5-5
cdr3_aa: CASSSQDTPGRGNYGYTF

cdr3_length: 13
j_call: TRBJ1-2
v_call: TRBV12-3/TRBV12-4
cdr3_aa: CASSQQVNYGYTF

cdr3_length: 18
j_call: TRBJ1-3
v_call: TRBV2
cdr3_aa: CASSGTGQGIPSGNTIYF

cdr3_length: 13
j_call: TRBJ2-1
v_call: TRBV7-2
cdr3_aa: CASSRDIYNEQFF

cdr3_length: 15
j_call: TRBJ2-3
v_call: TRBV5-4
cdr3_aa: CASSLIAGASDTQYF

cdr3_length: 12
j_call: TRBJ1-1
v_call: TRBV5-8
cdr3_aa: CASSYFAVEAFF

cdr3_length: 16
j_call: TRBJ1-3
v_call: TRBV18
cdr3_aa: CASSPGTGNPGNTIYF

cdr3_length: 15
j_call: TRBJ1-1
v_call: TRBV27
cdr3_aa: CASSSLILRGTEAFF

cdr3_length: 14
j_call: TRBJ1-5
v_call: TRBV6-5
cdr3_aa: CASSRLSSNQPQHF

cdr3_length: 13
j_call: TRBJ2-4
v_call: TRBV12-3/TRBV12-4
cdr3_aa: CASSTGGINIQYF

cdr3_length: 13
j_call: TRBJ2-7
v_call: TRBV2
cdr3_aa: CASTIHYSYEQYF

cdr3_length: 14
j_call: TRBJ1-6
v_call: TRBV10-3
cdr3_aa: CAISDRVQDSPLHF

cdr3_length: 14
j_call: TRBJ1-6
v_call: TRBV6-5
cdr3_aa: CASSRQGVVSPLHF

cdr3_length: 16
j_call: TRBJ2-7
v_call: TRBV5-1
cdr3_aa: CASSLAPGVSGGEQYF

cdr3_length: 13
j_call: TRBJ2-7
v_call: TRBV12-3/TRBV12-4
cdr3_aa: CASRTSGGYEQYF

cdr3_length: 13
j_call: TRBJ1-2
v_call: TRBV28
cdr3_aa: CASSSGTDYGYTF

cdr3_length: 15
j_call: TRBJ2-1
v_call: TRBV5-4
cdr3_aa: CASSLGTSIYNEQFF

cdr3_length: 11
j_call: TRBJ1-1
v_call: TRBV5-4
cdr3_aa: CASSLGTTAFF

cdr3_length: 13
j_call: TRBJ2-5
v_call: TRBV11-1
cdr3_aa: CASSLGQGATQYF

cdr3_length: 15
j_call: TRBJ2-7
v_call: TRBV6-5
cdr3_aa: CASSYMGVSSYEQYF

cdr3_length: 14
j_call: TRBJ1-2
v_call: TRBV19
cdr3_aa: CASSGTGGNYGYTF

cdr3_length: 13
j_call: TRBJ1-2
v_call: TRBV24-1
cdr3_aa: CATSAAQNYGYTF

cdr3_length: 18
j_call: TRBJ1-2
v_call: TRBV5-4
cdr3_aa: CASSLFGISLEDSTTYTF

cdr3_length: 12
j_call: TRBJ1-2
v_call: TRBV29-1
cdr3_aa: CSVGGFGYGYTF

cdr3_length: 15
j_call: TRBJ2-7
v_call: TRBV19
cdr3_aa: CASSMSSGSSNEQYF

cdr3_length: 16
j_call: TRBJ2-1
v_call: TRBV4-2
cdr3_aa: CASSQYGQGAYNEQFF

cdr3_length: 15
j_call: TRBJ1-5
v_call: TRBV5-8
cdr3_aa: CASSLYRVLNQPQHF